The T cell receptor beta chain under discussion was sequenced for a study of T cells after yellow fever vaccination. Study-level information: Low-cell-number fractions underwent preparation using SMART-Seq v4 Ultra Low Input. The study's findings and limits: There was a possibility that FACS-sorted repertoires contained abundant clonotypes contaminating from the bulk population.

Trimming removed 3 bases at V and 0 bases at J, with 6 bases between. Germline loops: CDR1 ENHRY, CDR2 SYGVKD. The CDR3 spans 14 residues. A single record per CDR3 protein comes from TCRdb applying MiXCR to the 5' RACE reads. In the table there are fewer than 450,000 distinct CDR3 sequences, 3% to 4.5% of which are singletons. This clonotype was found many times. Its antigen is not known. The rearrangement joins TRBV10-3 to TRBJ1-5; unclear D gene. Sequences were derived from PBMCs, sampled 5 days after the yellow fever booster vaccination. The sequence was collected from a man aged 18 to 30 who received the YFV17D yellow fever vaccine. The CDR3 nucleotides read TGTGCCATCAGTGAAAGGGATAGCAATCAGCCCCAGCATTTT. Its protein product is CAISERDSNQPQHF.